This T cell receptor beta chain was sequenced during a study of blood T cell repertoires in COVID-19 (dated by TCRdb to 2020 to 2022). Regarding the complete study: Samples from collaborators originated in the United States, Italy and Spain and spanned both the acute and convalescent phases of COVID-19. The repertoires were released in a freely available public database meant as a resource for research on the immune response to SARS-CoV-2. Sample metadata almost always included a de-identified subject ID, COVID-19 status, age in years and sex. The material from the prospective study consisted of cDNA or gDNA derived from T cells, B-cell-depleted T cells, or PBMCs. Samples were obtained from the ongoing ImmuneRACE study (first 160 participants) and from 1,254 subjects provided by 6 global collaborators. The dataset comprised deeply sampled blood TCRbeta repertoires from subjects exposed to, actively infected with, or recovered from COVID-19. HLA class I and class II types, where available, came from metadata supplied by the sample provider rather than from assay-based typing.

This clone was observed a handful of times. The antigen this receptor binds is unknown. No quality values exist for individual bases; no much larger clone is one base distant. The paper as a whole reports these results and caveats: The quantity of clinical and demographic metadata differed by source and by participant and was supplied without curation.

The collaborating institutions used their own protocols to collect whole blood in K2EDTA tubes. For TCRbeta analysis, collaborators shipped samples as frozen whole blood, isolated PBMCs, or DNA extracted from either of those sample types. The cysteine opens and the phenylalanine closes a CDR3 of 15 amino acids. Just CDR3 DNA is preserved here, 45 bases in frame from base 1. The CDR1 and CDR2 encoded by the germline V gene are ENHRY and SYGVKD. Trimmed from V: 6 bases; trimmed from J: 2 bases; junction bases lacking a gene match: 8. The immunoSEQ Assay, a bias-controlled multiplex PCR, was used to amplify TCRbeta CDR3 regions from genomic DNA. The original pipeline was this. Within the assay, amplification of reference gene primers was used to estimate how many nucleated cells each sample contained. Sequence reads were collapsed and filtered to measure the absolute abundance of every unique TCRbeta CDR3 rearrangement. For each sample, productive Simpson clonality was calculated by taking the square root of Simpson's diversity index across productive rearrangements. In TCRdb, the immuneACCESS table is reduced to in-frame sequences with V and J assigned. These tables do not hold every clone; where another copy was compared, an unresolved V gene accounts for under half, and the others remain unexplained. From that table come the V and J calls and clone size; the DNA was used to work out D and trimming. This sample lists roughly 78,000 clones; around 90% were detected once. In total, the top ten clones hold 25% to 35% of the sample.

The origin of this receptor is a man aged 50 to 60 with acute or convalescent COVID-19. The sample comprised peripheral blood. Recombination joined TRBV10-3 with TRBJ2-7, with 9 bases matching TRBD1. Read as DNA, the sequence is TGTGCCATCAGCACCGGGACAGGGACAACCTACGAGCAGTACTTC. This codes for CAISTGTGTTYEQYF.